Below, 29 T cell receptor beta chains from the same sample are listed, as sequenced in a study of STAT5B mutations in CD4+ large granular lymphocyte leukemia. The data were produced by immunoSEQ multiplex PCR, yet TCRdb's version contains in-frame clones alone and is incomplete. The sample gives tens of thousands of clones, 72% of which show up once; roughly 2% is in the top ten. The sequencing input was CD4+ T cells from blood buffy coats. The receptor set was obtained from a human donor in good health.

This clone has a handful of counts. The rearrangement joins TRBV28 to TRBJ1-5; 9 bases fit TRBD1. The ends lost 6 bases at V and 5 bases at J; junction bases unmatched: 5. CDR1 and CDR2 from the germline V gene are MDHEN and SYDVKM. There are 14 residues in the CDR3. The DNA of the CDR3 is TGTGCCAGCAGCCCCCGGACAGGGGATCAGCCCCAGCATTTT. It is translated as CASSPRTGDQPQHF.

This chain joins TRBV4-2 and TRBJ1-5, with a weak D call TRBD1 (5 bases). V gave up 0 bases and J gave up 0 bases, with 15 bases separating them. CDR1 is LGHNA and CDR2 is YNFKEQ in the germline V gene. This CDR3 has 18 amino acids. The CDR3 protein is CASSQERGPSYSNQPQHF. The CDR3 DNA follows: TGTGCCAGCAGCCAAGAAAGGGGACCGTCCTATAGCAATCAGCCCCAGCATTTT.

V gene TRBV6-6 combines with J gene TRBJ1-6; TRBD1 agrees at 7 bases. The germline V gene has CDR1 MNHNY and CDR2 SVGAGI (reference sequence). Trimming removed 6 bases from V and 11 bases from J; junction bases left unmatched: 10. CDR3 size: 14 residues. In DNA, the CDR3 is TGTGCCAGCAGCTCAGACAGGGAGGTTACACCCCTCCACTTT. Amino acids: CASSSDREVTPLHF.

This rearrangement joins TRBV10-3 to TRBJ1-6; D call uncertain. V lost 3 bases, J lost 4 bases, and 7 bases lay in between. Germline lookup yields CDR1 ENHRY and CDR2 SYGVKD. The CDR3 spans 14 residues. As DNA, the CDR3 is TGTGCCATCAGTGAAACCTCATATAATTCACCCCTCCACTTT. Translated, it gives CAISETSYNSPLHF.

This clone was counted a few times. The genes are TRBV5-4 and TRBJ2-7; D possibly uses TRBD1 or TRBD2 (5 bases each). V dropped 1 base and J dropped 6 bases, with 11 bases sitting between them. This CDR3 is 13 amino acids long. Germline V gene sequence: CDR1 SGHNT, CDR2 YYREEE (reference sequence). The CDR3 loop reads CASSLRSGLEQYF. The CDR3 DNA sequence: TGTGCCAGCAGCTTGAGGTCGGGGCTCGAGCAGTACTTC.

The J gene is TRBJ1-5, the V gene TRBV6-5; the D is unclear. The CDR3 runs to 14 residues. V was trimmed by 8 bases and J by 3 bases, leaving 14 bases between them. Per germline, CDR1 MNHEY and CDR2 SVGAGI. The CDR3 nucleotides are TGTGCCAGCGCGATCCGAGGGTCCAATCAGCCCCAGCATTTT. It encodes CASAIRGSNQPQHF.

J is TRBJ1-4 and V is TRBV7-2; no clear D gene. Trimming left V 5 bases short and J 5 bases short, with 6 bases between. CDR3 length: 12 residues. Per germline, CDR1 SGHTA and CDR2 FQGNSA. CDR3 sequence reads: CASSPENEKLFF. The CDR3 nucleotides are TGTGCCAGCAGCCCCGAAAATGAAAAACTGTTTTTT.

This clone was counted once. The chain couples TRBV27 to TRBJ1-4; D is perhaps TRBD1 (6 bases). The length of the CDR3 is 16 residues. Germline loops: CDR1 MNHEY, CDR2 SMNVEV (reference sequence). V shed 6 bases and J shed 0 bases, with 14 bases lying between them. CDR3 nucleotide sequence: TGTGCCAGCAGATCACCCCGGACAGCAACTAATGAAAAACTGTTTTTT. This codes for CASRSPRTATNEKLFF.

The sample holds one count of this clone. This chain uses TRBV19 with TRBJ1-5; maybe TRBD1 (6 bases). CDR1 LNHDA and CDR2 SQIVND come from the germline V gene (reference sequence). There are 14 residues in the CDR3. The ends were cut back, 5 bases at V and 4 bases at J, with 12 bases in the middle. The CDR3 region has the DNA TGTGCCAGTAGTTCCAGGGGCTCTAATCAGCCCCAGCATTTT. Translating it yields CASSSRGSNQPQHF.

The V gene is TRBV5-4, the J gene TRBJ1-6, with no clear D. V lost 0 bases and J lost 7, with 11 bases in between. The CDR3 runs 15 residues. The germline V gene encodes CDR1 SGHNT and CDR2 YYREEE (reference sequence). The CDR3: CASSLDRGSNSPLHF. The CDR3 DNA reads as TGTGCCAGCAGCTTGGACCGAGGGAGCAATTCACCCCTCCACTTT.

This clone was observed once. The chain combines TRBV27 with TRBJ1-2, with unresolved D. Trimming took off 3 bases at V and 5 bases at J, with 16 bases between the two ends. CDR1 is MNHEY and CDR2 is SMNVEV in the germline V gene (reference sequence). This CDR3 has 15 amino acids. The CDR3 nucleotides read TGTGCCAGCAGTTTCATTGGGGATGCGAAGTATGGCTACACCTTC. It codes for CASSFIGDAKYGYTF.

Of note for this clone: A read error may produce the germline difference seen at one junction end. The chain carries TRBV7-3 and TRBJ1-1, with D unclear. The CDR3 spans 14 residues. Germline CDR1 SGHTA, CDR2 FQGTGA. The CDR3: CASSRRREDTEAFF. The CDR3, as DNA: TGCGCCAGCAGCCGGCGAAGGGAGGACACTGAAGCTTTCTTT.

This clone was found a few times. This chain links TRBV11-3 with TRBJ2-3; 7 nucleotides align to TRBD2. The germline CDR1 and CDR2 sequences are SGHNT and YENEEA. V shed 5 bases, J shed 2 bases, and the junction held 7 bases outside the gene matches. The CDR3 loop spans 15 amino acids. CDR3 nucleotide sequence: TGTGCCAGCAGCCCCCGGCTAGCGGCCACAGATACGCAGTATTTT. The encoded protein is CASSPRLAATDTQYF.

The rearrangement links TRBV30 to TRBJ1-2, with 9 bases identical to TRBD1. The germline gives CDR1 GTSNPN, CDR2 SVGIG (reference sequence). V was clipped by 2 bases and J by 8 bases; unmatched bases: 9. The CDR3 has 14 amino acids. CDR3 nucleotides: TGTGCCTGGAGTCACGAAAAAACAGGGGGCGGCTACACCTTC. It specifies CAWSHEKTGGGYTF. The full variable domain, rest sourced from reference TRBV30 and TRBJ1-2, is SQTIHQWPATLVQPVGSPLSLECTVEGTSNPNLYWYRQAAGRGLQLLFYSVGIGQISSEVPQNLSASRPQDRQFILSSKKLLLSDSGFYLCAWSHEKTGGGYTFGSGTRLTVV.

V usage is TRBV30 and J usage is TRBJ2-7, with 10 positions matching TRBD1. The CDR3 is made up of 16 amino acids. The V gene's germline CDR1 is GTSNPN and CDR2 SVGIG (reference sequence). Losses at the gene ends were 2 bases for V and 3 bases for J; bases not matched to a gene: 10. The CDR3 region is CAWSSLRDRGNYEQYF. The CDR3 DNA reads TGTGCCTGGAGTTCCCTCCGGGACAGGGGTAACTACGAGCAGTACTTC.

The chain couples TRBV7-9 to TRBJ2-7; 9 nucleotides match TRBD1. This CDR3 comprises 15 residues. The V gene end was trimmed by 5 bases and the J gene end by 1 base; junction bases not matched to a gene: 6. Germline lookup yields CDR1 SEHNR and CDR2 FQNEAQ (reference sequence). CDR3 nucleotide sequence: TGTGCCAGCAGCCGCGACAGGGGGTCTTCCTACGAGCAGTACTTC. Its protein is CASSRDRGSSYEQYF.

This clone has a handful of counts. The rearrangement uses TRBV5-1 and TRBJ1-1; D is unclear. Per the germline V gene, CDR1 is SGHRS and CDR2 is YFSETQ. This CDR3 spans 14 amino acids. Deletions cut 0 bases from V and 6 bases from J, with 12 bases between. CDR3 residues: CASSLGGMAAEAFF. CDR3 coding DNA: TGCGCCAGCAGCTTGGGAGGAATGGCGGCTGAAGCTTTCTTT.

Only one count was recorded for this clone. V usage is TRBV4-1 and J usage is TRBJ2-1, with 7 positions matching TRBD1. The CDR3 totals 16 residues. The V and J ends lost 3 bases and 3 bases, in that order; junction bases with no gene match: 8. CDR1 is MGHRA and CDR2 is YSYEKL in the germline V gene. The CDR3 protein is CASSQTGTAIYNEQFF. CDR3 nucleotide sequence: TGCGCCAGCAGCCAGACCGGGACAGCGATCTACAATGAGCAGTTCTTC.

V usage is TRBV7-2 and J usage is TRBJ2-3; weak D call: TRBD2 (6 bases). Germline CDR1 reads SGHTA; CDR2 reads FQGNSA. Deletions cut 5 bases from V and 0 bases from J, with 15 bases between. The CDR3 spans 16 residues. CDR3 sequence (DNA): TGTGCCAGCAGCCAAGGGGCGGGACCTAGCACAGATACGCAGTATTTT. It codes for CASSQGAGPSTDTQYF.

The gene calls are TRBV6-1 and TRBJ2-4; TRBD2 is a possible D gene (7 bases). The CDR3 spans 21 residues. Germline loops: CDR1 MNHNS, CDR2 SASEGT. V dropped 0 bases and J dropped 2 bases, with 26 bases sitting between them. As DNA, the CDR3 is TGTGCCAGCAGTGAAGCCGAGGGGGGACTCAGGGCCGGGGGGACCAAAAACATTCAGTACTTC. It encodes CASSEAEGGLRAGGTKNIQYF.

Points on this clone: The junction departs from the called germline gene at one end, perhaps through a read error. V and J are TRBV5-6 and TRBJ2-3; tentatively, D is TRBD1 (5 bases). This CDR3 comprises 13 residues. Germline CDR1 SGHDT, CDR2 YYEEEE. The CDR3 here is CASSLGPTGTQYF. Written as DNA, the CDR3 is TGTGCCAGCAGCTTGGGACCCACAGGTACGCAGTATTTT. The whole variable domain, filled in from reference TRBV5-6 and TRBJ2-3, reads DAGVTQSPTHLIKTRGQQVTLRCSPKSGHDTVSWYQQALGQGPQFIFQYYEEEERQRGNFPDRFSGHQFPNYSSELNVNALLLGDSALYLCASSLGPTGTQYFGPGTRLTVL.

The chain combines TRBV20-1 with TRBJ2-1; D unresolved. Germline V gives CDR1 DFQATT, CDR2 SNEGSKA (reference sequence). The CDR3 has 11 amino acids. Trimming removed 3 bases from V and 8 bases from J, with 8 bases in between. CDR3 nucleotide sequence: TGCAGTGCTAGCGTCAGCGATGAGCAGTTCTTC. It codes for CSASVSDEQFF.

In its sample, this clone was seen a few times. The chain carries TRBV23-1 and TRBJ1-5; D perhaps matches TRBD1 (5 bases). TRBV23-1 belongs to the ORF category, with a function that is uncertain. This CDR3 contains 16 residues. V was trimmed by 0 bases and J by 5 bases, leaving 14 bases between them. The CDR3 protein is CASSQSGVRVDQPQHF. For the CDR3, the DNA is TGCGCCAGCAGTCAATCGGGGGTCAGGGTGGATCAGCCCCAGCATTTT.

The chain carries TRBV7-2 and TRBJ1-4, with TRBD1 as a possible D gene (5 bases). CDR1 is SGHTA, CDR2 FQGNSA, per germline. The CDR3 spans 14 residues. V lost 5 bases and J 7 bases, leaving 14 bases between the germline ends. The CDR3 reads CASSPGGSSEKLFF. The CDR3 nucleotides read TGTGCCAGCAGCCCCGGGGGGTCTAGTGAAAAACTGTTTTTT.

This chain joins TRBV28 and TRBJ1-2; 8 bases agree with TRBD1. After removal of 4 bases from V and 3 bases from J, the junction contained 7 bases not matched to a gene. This CDR3 has 15 amino acids. The germline CDR1 and CDR2 sequences are MDHEN and SYDVKM. The CDR3 nucleotides read TGTGCCAGCAGTTCGAACAGGGGGGCGGACTATGGCTACACCTTC. Translating it yields CASSSNRGADYGYTF.

The chain recombines TRBV5-4 with TRBJ1-2; TRBD1 matches at 9 bases. The CDR3 is 15 amino acids. CDR1 SGHNT and CDR2 YYREEE come from the germline V gene (reference sequence). The V and J ends lost 2 bases and 1 base, in that order; junction bases with no gene match: 3. CDR3 coding DNA: TGTGCCAGCAGCTTAGGGACAGGGATTAACTATGGCTACACCTTC. Residues: CASSLGTGINYGYTF.

Remarks on this clone: In this CDR3 the conserved last residue, phenylalanine or tryptophan, is missing, so a read error is likely. It is unclear where the CDR3 begins or ends on the DNA, so no DNA is shown, and the CDR3 is as TCRdb lists it. This CDR3 reads CASSQVGHHP. This chain joins TRBV5-1 and TRBJ1-1; TRBD1, the table's D call, was not compared with the DNA. CDR1 is SGHRS and CDR2 is YFSETQ in the germline V gene. The CDR3 numbers 10 amino acids, ends counted.

The chain uses TRBV29-1 and TRBJ1-2; D is undetermined. Looked up from germline, CDR1 is SQVTM and CDR2 is ANQGSEA. Trimming pared 3 bases from V and 7 bases from J, leaving 15 bases between. The CDR3 length is 13 residues. The CDR3 nucleotides read TGCAGCGTTGATTGGAACTGGGTCGGTGGCTACACCTTC. Its protein is CSVDWNWVGGYTF.

This chain connects TRBV30 to TRBJ1-6, with a tentative D call TRBD1 (6 bases). The CDR3 covers 13 residues. Trimming pared 5 bases from V and 9 bases from J, leaving 14 bases between. Germline-derived CDR1 and CDR2 are GTSNPN and SVGIG (reference sequence). CDR3 in DNA: TGTGCCTGGCACAGGGAGGACGGTTCACCCCTCCACTTT. Protein sequence: CAWHREDGSPLHF.